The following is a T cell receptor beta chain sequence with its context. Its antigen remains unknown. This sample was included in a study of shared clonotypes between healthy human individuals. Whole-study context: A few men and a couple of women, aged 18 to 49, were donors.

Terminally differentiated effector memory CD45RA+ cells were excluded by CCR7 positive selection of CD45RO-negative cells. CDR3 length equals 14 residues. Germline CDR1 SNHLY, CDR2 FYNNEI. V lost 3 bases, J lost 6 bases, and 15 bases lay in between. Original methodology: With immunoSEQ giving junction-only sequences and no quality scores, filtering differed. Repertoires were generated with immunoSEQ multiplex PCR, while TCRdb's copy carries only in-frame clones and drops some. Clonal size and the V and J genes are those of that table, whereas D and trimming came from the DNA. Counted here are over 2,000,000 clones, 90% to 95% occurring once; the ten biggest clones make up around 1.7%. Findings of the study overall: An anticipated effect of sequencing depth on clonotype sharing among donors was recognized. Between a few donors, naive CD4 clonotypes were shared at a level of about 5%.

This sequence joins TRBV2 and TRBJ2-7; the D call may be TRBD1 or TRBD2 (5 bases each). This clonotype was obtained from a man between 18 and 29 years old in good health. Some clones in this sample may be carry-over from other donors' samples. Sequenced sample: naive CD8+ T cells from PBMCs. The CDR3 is CASSDLGVVAEQYF. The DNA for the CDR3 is TGTGCCAGCAGTGACTTGGGGGTGGTCGCCGAGCAGTACTTC.